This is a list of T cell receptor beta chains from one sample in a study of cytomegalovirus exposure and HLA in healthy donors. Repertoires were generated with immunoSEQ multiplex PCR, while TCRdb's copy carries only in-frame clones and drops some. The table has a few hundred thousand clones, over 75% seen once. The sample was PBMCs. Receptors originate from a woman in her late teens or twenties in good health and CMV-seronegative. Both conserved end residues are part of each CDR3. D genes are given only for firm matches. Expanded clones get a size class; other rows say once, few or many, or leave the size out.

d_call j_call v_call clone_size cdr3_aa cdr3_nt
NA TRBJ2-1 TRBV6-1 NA CASTTEWAGRNEQFF TGTGCCAGCACCACCGAATGGGCGGGACGCAATGAGCAGTTCTTC
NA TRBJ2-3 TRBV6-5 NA CASSYDTASTDTQYF TGTGCCAGCAGTTACGACACAGCTAGCACAGATACGCAGTATTTT
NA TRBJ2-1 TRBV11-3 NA CASSLLDGVEQFF TGTGCCAGCAGCTTACTAGACGGTGTTGAGCAGTTCTTC
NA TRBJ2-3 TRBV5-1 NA CASSLALRGTSTDTQYF TGCGCCAGCAGCTTGGCCTTGCGGGGAACTAGCACAGATACGCAGTATTTT
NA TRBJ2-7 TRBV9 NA CASSVGIAASETYEQYF TGTGCCAGCAGCGTAGGTATCGCGGCTAGCGAGACCTACGAGCAGTACTTC
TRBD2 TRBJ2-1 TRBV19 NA CASRRTSDYNEQFF TGTGCCAGTAGGAGGACTAGCGACTACAATGAGCAGTTCTTC
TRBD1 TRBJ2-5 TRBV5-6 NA CASSLAQGQETQYF TGTGCCAGCAGCTTGGCACAGGGGCAAGAGACCCAGTACTTC
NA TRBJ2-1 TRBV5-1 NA CASSRLVEQFF TGCGCCAGCAGCCGACTAGTTGAGCAGTTCTTC
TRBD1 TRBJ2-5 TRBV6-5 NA CASSLQGGQETQYF TGTGCCAGCAGTCTACAGGGGGGTCAAGAGACCCAGTACTTC
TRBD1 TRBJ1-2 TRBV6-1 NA CATVLRDRYGYTF TGTGCCACCGTCCTACGGGACAGGTATGGCTACACCTTC
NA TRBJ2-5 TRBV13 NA CASSSHQLAGGRETQYF TGTGCCAGCAGCTCCCATCAACTAGCAGGGGGAAGGGAGACCCAGTACTTC
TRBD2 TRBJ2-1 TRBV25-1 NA CASTTLGGSGSANEQFF TGTGCCAGCACTACACTGGGGGGTAGCGGGAGTGCAAATGAGCAGTTCTTC
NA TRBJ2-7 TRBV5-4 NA CASSLAGGLGSYEQYF TGTGCCAGCAGCTTGGCCGGGGGGCTAGGGTCCTACGAGCAGTACTTC
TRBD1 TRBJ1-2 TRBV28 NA CASSRVTGVGGYTF TGTGCCAGCAGCCGCGTTACAGGGGTGGGTGGCTACACCTTC
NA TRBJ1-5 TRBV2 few CASSEAPRVGQPQHF TGTGCCAGCAGTGAAGCGCCCAGGGTGGGTCAGCCCCAGCATTTT
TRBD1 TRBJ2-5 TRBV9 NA CASSEGTGNQETQYF TGTGCCAGCAGCGAGGGGACAGGGAACCAAGAGACCCAGTACTTC
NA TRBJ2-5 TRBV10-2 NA CASSGEVPETQYF TGCGCCAGCAGTGGAGAAGTGCCAGAGACCCAGTACTTC
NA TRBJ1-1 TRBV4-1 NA CASSQDPLGANTEAFF TGCGCCAGCAGCCAAGACCCCCTGGGGGCGAACACTGAAGCTTTCTTT
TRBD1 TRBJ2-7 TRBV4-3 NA CASSHGDRGPNEQYF TGCGCCAGCAGCCACGGGGACAGGGGGCCTAACGAGCAGTACTTC
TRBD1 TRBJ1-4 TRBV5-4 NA CASSPGTAKEKLFF TGTGCCAGCAGCCCCGGGACAGCAAAAGAAAAACTGTTTTTT
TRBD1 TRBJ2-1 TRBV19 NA CASSMGTGRGYNEQFF TGTGCCAGTAGTATGGGGACAGGGCGGGGATACAATGAGCAGTTCTTC
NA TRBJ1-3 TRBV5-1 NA CASSLVPAAVAGNTIYF TGCGCCAGCAGCTTGGTCCCGGCGGCAGTAGCAGGAAACACCATATATTTT
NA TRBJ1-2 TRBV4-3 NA CASSQGAYSNYGYTF TGCGCCAGCAGCCAGGGGGCTTACTCTAACTATGGCTACACCTTC
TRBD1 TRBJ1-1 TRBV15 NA CATSGYRGLNTEAFF TGTGCCACCAGCGGCTACAGGGGGCTGAACACTGAAGCTTTCTTT